The entry below describes one T cell receptor (beta chain). With the read ending 3 residues before the CDR3 end, the germline J gene is used to fill in that end. In germline, CDR1 is DFQATT, CDR2 SNEGSKA (reference sequence). The CDR3 totals 14 residues. The ends were cut back, 6 bases at V and 0 bases at J, with 15 bases in the middle. Produced via immunoSEQ multiplex PCR; TCRdb's table is partial and in-frame only. This sample carries about 26,000 clones, with around 10% going to the ten biggest clones. The data stem from a study of T cells in women clearing cervical HPV infection. The sequencing input was blood buffy coat. This receptor was taken from a woman between 18 and 70 years old with a cervical HPV16 infection that either progressed to CIN3+ or cleared (not recorded which). The rearrangement joins TRBV20-1 to TRBJ2-7; D is possibly TRBD2 (6 bases). CDR3 loop: CSARGLLNSYEQYF. The DNA read from the CDR3 is TGCAGTGCCCGGGGACTCCTGAACTCCTACGAG.